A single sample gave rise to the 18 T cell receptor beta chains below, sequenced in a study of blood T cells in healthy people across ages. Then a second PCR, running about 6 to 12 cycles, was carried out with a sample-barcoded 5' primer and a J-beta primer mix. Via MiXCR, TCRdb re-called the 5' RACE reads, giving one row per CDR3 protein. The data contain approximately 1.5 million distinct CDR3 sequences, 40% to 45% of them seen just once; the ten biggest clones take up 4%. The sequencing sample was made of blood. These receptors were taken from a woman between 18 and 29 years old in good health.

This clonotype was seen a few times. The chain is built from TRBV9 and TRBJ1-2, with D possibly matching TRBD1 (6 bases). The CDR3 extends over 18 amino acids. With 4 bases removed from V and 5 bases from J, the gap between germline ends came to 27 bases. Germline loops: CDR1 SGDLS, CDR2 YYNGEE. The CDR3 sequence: CASSSKGGGTSVSYGYTF. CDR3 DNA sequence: TGTGCCAGCAGCTCCAAAGGGGGGGGGACGTCTGTCTCTTATGGCTACACCTTC. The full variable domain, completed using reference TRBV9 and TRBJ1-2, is DSGVTQTPKHLITATGQRVTLRCSPRSGDLSVYWYQQSLDQGLQFLIQYYNGEERAKGNILERFSAQQFPDLHSELNLSSLELGDSALYFCASSSKGGGTSVSYGYTFGSGTRLTVV.

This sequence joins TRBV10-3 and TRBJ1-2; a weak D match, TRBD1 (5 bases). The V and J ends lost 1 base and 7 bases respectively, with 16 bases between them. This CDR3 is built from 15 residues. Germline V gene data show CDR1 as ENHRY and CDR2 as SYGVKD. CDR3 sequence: CAISEFGLQGAGYTF. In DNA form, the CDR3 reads TGTGCCATCAGTGAGTTCGGGCTTCAAGGGGCTGGCTACACCTTC.

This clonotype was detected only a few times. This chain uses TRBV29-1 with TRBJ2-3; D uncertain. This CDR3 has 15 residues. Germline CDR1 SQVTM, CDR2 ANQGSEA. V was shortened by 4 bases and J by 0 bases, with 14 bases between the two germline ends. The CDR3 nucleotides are TGCAGCGTTGTTCCCCCGGGTTCTAGCACAGATACGCAGTATTTT. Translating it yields CSVVPPGSSTDTQYF.

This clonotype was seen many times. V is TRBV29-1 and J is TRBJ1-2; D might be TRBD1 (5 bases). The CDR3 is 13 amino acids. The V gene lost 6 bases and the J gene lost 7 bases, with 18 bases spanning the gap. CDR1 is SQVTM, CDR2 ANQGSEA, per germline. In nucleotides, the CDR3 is TGCAGCGTCCGAGGGCAGGGTTATCTTGGCTACACCTTC. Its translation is CSVRGQGYLGYTF.

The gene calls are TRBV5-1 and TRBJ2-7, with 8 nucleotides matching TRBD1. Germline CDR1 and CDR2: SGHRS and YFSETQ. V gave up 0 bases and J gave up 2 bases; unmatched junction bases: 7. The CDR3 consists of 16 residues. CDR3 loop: CASSLAGGASTYEQYF. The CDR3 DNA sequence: TGCGCCAGCAGCTTGGCAGGGGGCGCGTCCACCTACGAGCAGTACTTC.

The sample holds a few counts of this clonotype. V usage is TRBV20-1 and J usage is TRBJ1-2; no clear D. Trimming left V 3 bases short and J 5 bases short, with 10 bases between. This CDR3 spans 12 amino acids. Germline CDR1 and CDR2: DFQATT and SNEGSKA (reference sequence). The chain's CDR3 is CSASDTYYGYTF. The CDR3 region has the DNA TGCAGTGCTAGCGACACTTATTATGGCTACACCTTC.

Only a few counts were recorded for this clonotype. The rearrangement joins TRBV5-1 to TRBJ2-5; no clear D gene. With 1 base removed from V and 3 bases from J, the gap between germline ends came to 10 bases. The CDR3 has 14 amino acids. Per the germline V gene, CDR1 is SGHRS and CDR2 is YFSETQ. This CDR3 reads CASSLWQLEETQYF. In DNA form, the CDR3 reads TGCGCCAGCAGCTTGTGGCAGCTCGAAGAGACCCAGTACTTC.

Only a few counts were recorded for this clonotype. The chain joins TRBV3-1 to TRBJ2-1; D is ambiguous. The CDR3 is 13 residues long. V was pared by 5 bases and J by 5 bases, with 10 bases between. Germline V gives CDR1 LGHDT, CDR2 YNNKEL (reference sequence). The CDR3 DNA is TGTGCCAGCAGCGGGCGCGAACACAATGAGCAGTTCTTC. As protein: CASSGREHNEQFF.

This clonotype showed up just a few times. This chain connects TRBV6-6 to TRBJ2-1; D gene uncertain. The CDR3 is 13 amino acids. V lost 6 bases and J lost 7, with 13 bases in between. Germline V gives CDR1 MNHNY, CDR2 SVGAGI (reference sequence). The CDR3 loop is CASSTTLVNEQFF. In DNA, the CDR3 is TGTGCCAGCAGCACCACCCTTGTGAATGAGCAGTTCTTC.

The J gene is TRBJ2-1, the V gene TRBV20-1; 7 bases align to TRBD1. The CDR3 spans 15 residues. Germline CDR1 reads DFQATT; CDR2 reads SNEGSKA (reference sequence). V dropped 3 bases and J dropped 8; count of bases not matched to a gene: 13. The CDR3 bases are TGCAGTGCTAGTGGTCAAGGGGACAGAGTGGATGAGCAGTTCTTC. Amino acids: CSASGQGDRVDEQFF.

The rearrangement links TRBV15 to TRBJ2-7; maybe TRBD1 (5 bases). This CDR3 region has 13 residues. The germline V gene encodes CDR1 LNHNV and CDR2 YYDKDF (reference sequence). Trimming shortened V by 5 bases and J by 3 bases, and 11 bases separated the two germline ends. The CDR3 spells CATSGLTDYEQYF. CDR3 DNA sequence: TGTGCCACCAGCGGGCTGACAGACTACGAGCAGTACTTC. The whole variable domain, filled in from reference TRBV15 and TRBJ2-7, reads DAMVIQNPRYQVTQFGKPVTLSCSQTLNHNVMYWYQQKSSQAPKLLFHYYDKDFNNEADTPDNFQSRRPNTSFCFLDIRSPGLGDTAMYLCATSGLTDYEQYFGPGTRLTVT.

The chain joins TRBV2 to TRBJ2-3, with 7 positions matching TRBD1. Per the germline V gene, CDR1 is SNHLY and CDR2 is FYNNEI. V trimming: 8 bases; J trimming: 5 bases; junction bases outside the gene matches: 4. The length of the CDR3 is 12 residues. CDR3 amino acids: CASLPGGDTQYF. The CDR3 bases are TGTGCCAGCCTACCAGGGGGAGATACGCAGTATTTT.

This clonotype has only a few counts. The CDR3 DNA reads TGCAGTGCCCGTAACAGGGGCAACGTCCTGACTTTC. Protein: CSARNRGNVLTF. The rearrangement joins TRBV20-1 to TRBJ2-6; 7 nucleotides match TRBD1. Germline CDR1 and CDR2: DFQATT and SNEGSKA (reference sequence). With 6 bases clipped from V and 9 bases from J, the junction kept 5 bases outside the gene matches. The CDR3 is made up of 12 amino acids.

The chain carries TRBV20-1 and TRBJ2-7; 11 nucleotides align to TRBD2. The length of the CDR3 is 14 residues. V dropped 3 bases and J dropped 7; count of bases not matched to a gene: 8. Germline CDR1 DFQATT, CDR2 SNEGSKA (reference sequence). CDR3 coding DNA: TGCAGTGCTAGCAGCCCTTTAGCGGGAGGGGAGCAGTACTTC. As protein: CSASSPLAGGEQYF.

This CDR3 is CASSPRAGGHEQYF. As DNA, the CDR3 is TGTGCCAGCAGCCCACGTGCAGGGGGCCATGAGCAGTACTTC. The gene calls are TRBV7-8 and TRBJ2-5; TRBD1 matches 8 bases. The CDR3 has 14 amino acids. The V gene's germline CDR1 is SGHVS and CDR2 FQNEAQ. The V and J ends lost 5 bases and 11 bases, in that order; junction bases with no gene match: 13. Variable domain in full (rest from reference TRBV7-8 and TRBJ2-5): GAGVSQSPRYKVAKRGQDVALRCDPISGHVSLFWYQQALGQGPEFLTYFQNEAQLDKSGLPSDRFFAERPEGSVSTLKIQRTQQEDSAVYLCASSPRAGGHEQYFGPGTRLLVL.

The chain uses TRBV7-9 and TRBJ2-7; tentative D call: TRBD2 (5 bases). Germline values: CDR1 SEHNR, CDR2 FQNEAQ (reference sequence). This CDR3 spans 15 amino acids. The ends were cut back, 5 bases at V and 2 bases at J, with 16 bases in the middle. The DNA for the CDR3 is TGTGCCAGCAGCAAAAACGGACTCCTAGCCTACGAGCAGTACTTC. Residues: CASSKNGLLAYEQYF.

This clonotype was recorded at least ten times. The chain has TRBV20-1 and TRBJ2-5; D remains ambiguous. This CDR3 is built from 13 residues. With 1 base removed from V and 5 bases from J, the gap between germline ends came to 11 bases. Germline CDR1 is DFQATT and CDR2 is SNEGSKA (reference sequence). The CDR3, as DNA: TGCAGTGCTAGAGCGCTAGGTGGGGAGACCCAGTACTTC. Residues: CSARALGGETQYF.

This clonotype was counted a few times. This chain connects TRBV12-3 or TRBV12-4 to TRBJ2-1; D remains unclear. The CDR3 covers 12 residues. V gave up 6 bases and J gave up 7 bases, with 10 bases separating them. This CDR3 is CASSPPVNEQFF. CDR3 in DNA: TGTGCCAGCAGCCCACCGGTGAATGAGCAGTTCTTC.